The present T cell receptor beta chain was sequenced within a study of cytomegalovirus exposure and HLA in healthy donors. Study-wide context: Early on, a data release was issued that held about 85 million unique TCRs from HLA-typed donors.

The CDR3 runs 13 residues. CDR1 is SGHTA, CDR2 FQGTGA, per germline. V lost 3 bases and J 4 bases, leaving 10 bases between the germline ends. Study-level results: The authors later linked a missense DCLRE1C variant to TCR beta V- and J-gene trimming.

Amplification used 60 Vbeta primers and 13 Jbeta primers. Generated by immunoSEQ multiplex PCR, the TCRdb table keeps only in-frame clones and is missing some. The table lists just over 150,000 clones. With respect to this clone: The antigen is unknown.

The chain has TRBV7-3 and TRBJ2-7; maybe TRBD1 (6 bases). Sequencing used PBMCs. The TCR comes from a woman aged 55-75 years in good health and CMV-seronegative. The CDR3 coding sequence is TGTGCCAGCAGCTTGATACAGGGTTACGAGCAGTACTTC. It is translated as CASSLIQGYEQYF. Together with reference TRBV7-3 and TRBJ2-7, the CDR3 gives the full variable domain: GAGVSQTPSNKVTEKGKYVELRCDPISGHTALYWYRQSLGQGPEFLIYFQGTGAADDSGLPNDRFFAVRPEGSVSTLKIQRTERGDSAVYLCASSLIQGYEQYFGPGTRLTVT.